A single sample is the source of the 32 T cell receptor beta chains below, sequenced in a study of OX40 agonist ivuxolimab in advanced cancers. Clones were read by immunoSEQ multiplex PCR, and TCRdb kept only the in-frame ones, dropping some. The top ten hold roughly 29% of the sample, which has about 32,000 clones, approximately 90% seen once. The sample was CD4+ or CD8+ T cells sorted from blood, taken in a trial of the OX40 agonist ivuxolimab. The source of these receptors is an adult with an advanced solid tumor such as melanoma, head and neck, liver or kidney cancer.

By share of the sample, this clone is medium-sized (0.01 to 0.1%). The rearrangement uses TRBV10-1 and TRBJ2-3; D may be TRBD2 (5 bases). CDR3 length: 12 residues. V lost 8 bases and J lost 5, with 11 bases in between. Germline V CDR1 and CDR2: WNHNN, SYGVQD (reference sequence). This CDR3 is CASGEAGDTQYF. The CDR3 bases are TGCGCCAGCGGCGAGGCGGGAGATACGCAGTATTTT.

The chain employs TRBV19 and TRBJ1-2; no clear D gene. The CDR3 is made up of 16 amino acids. V lost 3 bases to trimming and J lost 2 bases, with 16 bases between them. Germline values: CDR1 LNHDA, CDR2 SQIVND (reference sequence). CDR3 amino acids: CASSIVRHLANYGYTF. In nucleotides, the CDR3 is TGTGCCAGTAGTATTGTGAGACATCTCGCGAACTATGGCTACACCTTC.

In its sample, this clone was seen a few times. The chain has TRBV4-1 and TRBJ1-6; no firm D call. This CDR3 is 15 amino acids long. Germline CDR1 is MGHRA and CDR2 is YSYEKL. V shed 2 bases and J shed 10 bases, with 15 bases lying between them. CDR3 sequence reads: CASSQSRLLESPLHF. The DNA of the CDR3 is TGCGCCAGCAGCCAATCCAGACTCCTGGAATCACCCCTCCACTTT.

The rearrangement links TRBV4-1 to TRBJ2-3; 8 nucleotides agree with TRBD2. Per germline, CDR1 MGHRA and CDR2 YSYEKL. Unmatched junction bases numbered 7, after V lost 1 base and J lost 4 bases. The CDR3 extends over 16 amino acids. The CDR3 loop reads CASSQGPAGVADTQYF. The DNA of the CDR3 is TGCGCCAGCAGCCAAGGACCAGCGGGGGTGGCAGATACGCAGTATTTT.

J is TRBJ2-7 and V is TRBV11-3; D remains ambiguous. Germline V lookup: CDR1 SGHNT, CDR2 YENEEA. V lost 4 bases, J lost 7 bases, and 17 bases lay in between. The CDR3 length is 14 residues. The CDR3 loop reads CASSSVLGMSEQYF. For the CDR3, the DNA is TGTGCCAGCAGCTCGGTCTTGGGGATGAGTGAGCAGTACTTC.

CDR3 in DNA: TGTGCCAGCAGTGACATAACGTGGGAACAAAGTCGGGCCAACGTCCTGACTTTC. This sequence encodes CASSDITWEQSRANVLTF. The chain links TRBV6-1 to TRBJ2-6; no clear D. The CDR3 covers 18 residues. V was trimmed by 3 bases and J by 5 bases, leaving 20 bases between them. Germline V CDR1 and CDR2: MNHNS, SASEGT.

This chain connects TRBV5-1 to TRBJ1-6, with 9 bases that match TRBD1. The CDR3 consists of 16 residues. The trim removed 0 bases at V and 7 bases at J, leaving 5 bases unmatched. Germline CDR1 and CDR2: SGHRS and YFSETQ. CDR3 in DNA: TGCGCCAGCAGCTTGGAGGGGACAGGGAGGAATTCACCCCTCCACTTT. The encoded protein is CASSLEGTGRNSPLHF. Based on the CDR3 plus reference TRBV5-1 and TRBJ1-6, the full variable domain is KAGVTQTPRYLIKTRGQQVTLSCSPISGHRSVSWYQQTPGQGLQFLFEYFSETQRNKGNFPGRFSGRQFSNSRSEMNVSTLELGDSALYLCASSLEGTGRNSPLHFGNGTRLTVT.

The V and J genes are TRBV6-5 and TRBJ2-3, with D unclear. V was clipped by 0 bases and J by 5 bases, with 12 bases between them. Germline CDR1 and CDR2: MNHEY and SVGAGI. The length of the CDR3 is 15 residues. CDR3 in DNA: TGTGCCAGCAGTTACTCGAGAAGTATGATAGATACGCAGTATTTT. Amino acids: CASSYSRSMIDTQYF.

The chain links TRBV19 to TRBJ2-1; TRBD2 agrees at 10 bases. Germline V gives CDR1 LNHDA, CDR2 SQIVND (reference sequence). This CDR3 contains 15 residues. V gave up 1 base and J gave up 5 bases; unmatched junction bases: 2. For the CDR3, the DNA is TGTGCCAGTAGTATAGGGACTAGCGGTAACAATGAGCAGTTCTTC. It specifies CASSIGTSGNNEQFF.

This clone appeared a single time. This chain connects TRBV7-9 to TRBJ2-7; D unclear. V was clipped by 11 bases and J by 3 bases, with 5 bases between them. Germline assignment: CDR1 SEHNR and CDR2 FQNEAQ (reference sequence). The CDR3 is made up of 9 amino acids. In nucleotides, the CDR3 is TGTGCCGTGGACTACGAGCAGTACTTC. Its translation: CAVDYEQYF.

This clone was counted a single time. The V call is TRBV5-1, the J call TRBJ1-2; a possible D gene is TRBD1 (6 bases). V gave up 0 bases and J gave up 0 bases, with 9 bases separating them. Germline values: CDR1 SGHRS, CDR2 YFSETQ. The CDR3 runs 15 residues. The CDR3 nucleotides are TGCGCCAGCAGCTTGGCCGGGACAACTAACTATGGCTACACCTTC. Translated: CASSLAGTTNYGYTF.

V and J are TRBV9 and TRBJ2-2; no reliable D call. Deletions cut 2 bases from V and 6 bases from J, with 8 bases between. CDR3 size: 13 residues. The germline gives CDR1 SGDLS, CDR2 YYNGEE. This CDR3 reads CASSVWGAGELFF. CDR3 DNA sequence: TGTGCCAGCAGCGTTTGGGGTGCCGGGGAGCTGTTTTTT.

The rearrangement uses TRBV9 and TRBJ2-5, with TRBD2 matching over 10 bases. Trimming took 0 bases from V and 9 from J; bases not matched to a gene: 14. CDR3 length equals 17 residues. Germline loops: CDR1 SGDLS, CDR2 YYNGEE. The CDR3, as DNA: TGTGCCAGCAGCGTAGGGCTCAGGACTAGCGGAGATGGGGCCCAGTACTTC. Protein product: CASSVGLRTSGDGAQYF. Drawing the rest from reference TRBV9 and TRBJ2-5, the complete variable domain is DSGVTQTPKHLITATGQRVTLRCSPRSGDLSVYWYQQSLDQGLQFLIQYYNGEERAKGNILERFSAQQFPDLHSELNLSSLELGDSALYFCASSVGLRTSGDGAQYFGPGTRLLVL.

This chain joins TRBV6-1 and TRBJ2-7; D may be TRBD2 (6 bases). V lost 6 bases, J lost 7 bases, and 16 bases lay in between. The CDR3 contains 13 residues. Looked up from germline, CDR1 is MNHNS and CDR2 is SASEGT. CDR3 loop: CASRRGLLNEQYF. CDR3 in DNA: TGTGCCAGCAGGCGAGGACTACTAAATGAGCAGTACTTC.

The chain is built from TRBV7-6 and TRBJ2-3; D gene unclear. The CDR3 covers 11 residues. The V gene lost 3 bases and the J gene lost 6 bases, with 4 bases spanning the gap. Per germline, CDR1 SGHVS and CDR2 FNYEAQ. CDR3 nucleotide sequence: TGTGCCAGCAGCTTTGGCGATACGCAGTATTTT. This encodes CASSFGDTQYF.

This rearrangement joins TRBV9 to TRBJ2-3; maybe TRBD2 (5 bases). Trimming removed 7 bases from V and 3 bases from J, with 9 bases in between. Germline V gene sequence: CDR1 SGDLS, CDR2 YYNGEE. The CDR3 has 12 amino acids. CDR3 nucleotide sequence: TGTGCCAGCGCCGGGGATACAGATACGCAGTATTTT. This sequence encodes CASAGDTDTQYF.

This chain uses TRBV7-4 with TRBJ1-1; D not resolved. CDR1 SGHVT and CDR2 SQSDAQ come from the germline V gene. V was pared by 2 bases and J by 0 bases, with 1 base between. This CDR3 contains 12 residues. CDR3 nucleotides: TGTGCCAGCAGCTTAATGAACACTGAAGCTTTCTTT. It encodes CASSLMNTEAFF.

This chain uses TRBV2 with TRBJ1-1, with D uncertain. This CDR3 contains 13 residues. Germline assignment: CDR1 SNHLY and CDR2 FYNNEI. V was shortened by 3 bases and J by 7 bases, with 12 bases between the two germline ends. This CDR3 reads CASSDLDILEAFF. The CDR3 DNA sequence: TGTGCCAGCAGTGACTTAGACATCCTTGAAGCTTTCTTT.

The V call is TRBV15, the J call TRBJ2-3; D is possibly TRBD2 (6 bases). Trimming pared 1 base from V and 3 bases from J, leaving 17 bases between. Per the germline V gene, CDR1 is LNHNV and CDR2 is YYDKDF (reference sequence). The CDR3 length is 17 residues. This chain's CDR3 is CATSRVREALGTDTQYF. The CDR3 nucleotides are TGTGCCACCAGCAGAGTCAGGGAGGCCCTCGGAACAGATACGCAGTATTTT.

The rearrangement uses TRBV28 and TRBJ2-1; D not certain. Germline CDR1 reads MDHEN; CDR2 reads SYDVKM. V gave up 1 base and J gave up 5 bases, with 15 bases separating them. The CDR3 consists of 16 residues. DNA of the CDR3: TGTGCCAGCAGTTTATCCTGGGGAAAGACAAACAATGAGCAGTTCTTC. It yields the protein CASSLSWGKTNNEQFF.

The rearrangement links TRBV10-3 to TRBJ2-3; D unclear. Trimming left V 3 bases short and J 3 bases short, with 13 bases between. Germline V CDR1 and CDR2: ENHRY, SYGVKD. The CDR3 is made up of 15 amino acids. The CDR3 is CAISEGLGWTDTQYF. In nucleotides, the CDR3 is TGTGCCATCAGTGAAGGTTTGGGGTGGACAGATACGCAGTATTTT.

V and J are TRBV11-1 and TRBJ2-1; 10 positions agree with TRBD2. Germline V gives CDR1 SGHAT, CDR2 FQDESV (reference sequence). The CDR3 extends over 18 amino acids. V lost 8 bases to trimming and J lost 0 bases; unmatched junction nucleotides: 13. CDR3 DNA: TGTGCCAGCGCTTTAAGCGGGGGGGGATTTCACTCCTACAATGAGCAGTTCTTC. Its protein product is CASALSGGGFHSYNEQFF.

The chain is built from TRBV10-2 and TRBJ2-1; D might be TRBD1 (5 bases). Germline CDR1 WSHSY, CDR2 SAAADI. The V end lost 7 bases, the J end lost 9 bases, and 13 bases lay between the germline ends. The CDR3 length is 12 residues. This CDR3 is CASNPGWGEQFF. For the CDR3, the DNA is TGCGCCAGCAACCCAGGGTGGGGTGAGCAGTTCTTC.

The V gene is TRBV9, the J gene TRBJ2-1, with a weak D call TRBD1 (6 bases). The germline V and J ends were trimmed by 3 bases and 6 bases, with 13 bases remaining between them. The CDR3 extends over 14 amino acids. Germline V gene lookup returns CDR1 SGDLS and CDR2 YYNGEE. CDR3 in DNA: TGTGCCAGCAGCGGCGATGCCAGGGGCAATGAGCAGTTCTTC. This codes for CASSGDARGNEQFF. Full variable domain (missing parts from reference TRBV9 and TRBJ2-1): DSGVTQTPKHLITATGQRVTLRCSPRSGDLSVYWYQQSLDQGLQFLIQYYNGEERAKGNILERFSAQQFPDLHSELNLSSLELGDSALYFCASSGDARGNEQFFGPGTRLTVL.

The chain employs TRBV9 and TRBJ2-7; D perhaps matches TRBD2 (6 bases). CDR1 and CDR2 (germline): SGDLS, YYNGEE. The V end lost 2 bases, the J end lost 1 base, and 7 bases lay between the germline ends. CDR3 length: 13 residues. The CDR3 protein is CASSVSGSYEQYF. The CDR3 bases are TGTGCCAGCAGCGTTAGCGGTTCCTACGAGCAGTACTTC.

The chain joins TRBV7-9 to TRBJ2-7; the D is unclear. V gave up 5 bases and J gave up 3 bases, with 11 bases separating them. The CDR3 has 13 residues. Germline CDR1 SEHNR, CDR2 FQNEAQ (reference sequence). In DNA form, the CDR3 reads TGTGCCAGCAGCCTTAGAGTGGACTACGAGCAGTACTTC. Translation: CASSLRVDYEQYF.

This clone was picked up one time. The chain joins TRBV7-9 to TRBJ2-3, with TRBD2 identical over 8 bases. The V segment lost 5 bases and the J segment 6 bases; nucleotides outside the gene matches: 10. The germline V gene has CDR1 SEHNR and CDR2 FQNEAQ (reference sequence). This CDR3 region has 15 residues. CDR3 bases: TGTGCCAGCAGCCACACCTTAGCGGGATCTGATACGCAGTATTTT. It translates to CASSHTLAGSDTQYF.

The chain recombines TRBV14 with TRBJ2-5; tentatively, D is TRBD1 (5 bases). With the DNA end fitting TRBJ2-7 better, the J assignment may be wrong. The CDR3 extends over 17 amino acids. CDR1 and CDR2 from the germline V gene are SGHDN and FVKESK. Here the CDR3 DNA reads TGTGCCAGCAGCAAACTCCTGGACAATCCAAACCCATACGAGCAGTACTTC. This translates into CASSKLLDNPNPYEQYF.

CDR3 DNA sequence: TGTGCCAGCAGCGTAGGGCTAGCGAGTGAGCAGTTCTTC. Translation gives CASSVGLASEQFF. V and J are TRBV9 and TRBJ2-1; weak D call: TRBD2 (6 bases). This CDR3 region has 13 residues. V was trimmed by 0 bases and J by 9 bases, leaving 10 bases between them. CDR1 is SGDLS and CDR2 is YYNGEE in the germline V gene.

This clone came up once. V and J are TRBV10-1 and TRBJ1-6; no definite D call. CDR3 length equals 12 residues. Germline V gene sequence: CDR1 WNHNN, CDR2 SYGVQD (reference sequence). V lost 3 bases and J 10 bases, leaving 7 bases between the germline ends. CDR3 amino acids: CASSDGTSPLHF. The CDR3 DNA follows: TGCGCCAGCAGTGACGGAACATCACCCCTCCACTTT.

V and J are TRBV6-5 and TRBJ2-5; the match to TRBD2 covers 8 bases. The CDR3 covers 16 residues. V lost 2 bases and J lost 5; bases outside the gene matches: 10. The germline gives CDR1 MNHEY, CDR2 SVGAGI. This chain's CDR3 is CASSYDQAGVWETQYF. DNA of the CDR3: TGTGCCAGCAGTTACGACCAAGCGGGAGTATGGGAGACCCAGTACTTC.

The V and J genes are TRBV11-2 and TRBJ1-5; D call uncertain. CDR3 size: 15 residues. Germline V gene lookup returns CDR1 SGHAT and CDR2 FQNNGV. The V end lost 1 base, the J end lost 0 bases, and 7 bases lay between the germline ends. CDR3 sequence (DNA): TGTGCCAGCAGCTTAGGTCACAGTAGCAATCAGCCCCAGCATTTT. This gives the protein CASSLGHSSNQPQHF.